This T cell receptor (beta chain) was captured in a study of shared clonotypes between healthy human individuals. Overall study: The study drew on two women and a few men aged 18 to 49 as donors.

As for this clone: Its specificity is not known. This CDR3 is also generated by other DNA sequences in the sample.

Germline-derived CDR1 and CDR2 are MNHEY and SMNVEV (reference sequence). V dropped 5 bases and J dropped 10 bases, with 15 bases sitting between them. The CDR3 loop spans 14 amino acids. Findings of the study overall: The researchers took only blood, and tissue repertoires probably look different.

An assay was performed, and its level was deep. The authors sequenced unsorted PBMC DNA on ten immunoSEQ deep assay plates. Assay: immunoSEQ multiplex PCR; the TCRdb copy retains only in-frame clones and omits some. The sample lists hundreds of thousands of clones, roughly 72% occurring once. The genes are TRBV27 and TRBJ1-6; a weak D match, TRBD1 (5 bases). The TCR sequence derives from a woman between 40 and 55 years old in good health. Some clones in this sample may be carry-over from other donors' samples. The sequenced sample consisted of PBMCs. The CDR3 protein is CASSPGPGHSPLHF. DNA of the CDR3: TGTGCCAGCAGTCCGGGACCCGGCCACTCACCCCTCCACTTT.